Listed below are T cell receptor beta chains from one sample, sequenced in a study of blood T cell repertoires in COVID-19. Clones were sequenced by immunoSEQ multiplex PCR, and TCRdb holds only the in-frame ones, with some missing. This table holds about 220,000 clones, roughly four fifths found once. The sample was PBMCs or T cells enriched from blood (not recorded which). The receptors derive from a woman aged 60-75 years who had recovered from COVID-19. Both conserved end residues are part of each CDR3. The D gene is left open where the match is weak. A row's size may be missing; if present it is once, few, many or a size class.

d_call	v_call	clone_size	j_call	cdr3_nt	cdr3_aa
TRBD2	TRBV3-1/TRBV3-2	-	TRBJ2-1	TGTGCCAGCAGCCAAGACGTCTCCCTAGCGGGCGACAATGAGCAGTTCTTC	CASSQDVSLAGDNEQFF
-	TRBV5-1	-	TRBJ1-1	TGCGCCAGCAGCTCGGGGGTGATTGCGAACACTGAAGCTTTCTTT	CASSSGVIANTEAFF
-	TRBV30	-	TRBJ1-3	TGTGCCTGTGCACAATCCTCTGGAAACACCATATATTTT	CACAQSSGNTIYF
-	TRBV9	-	TRBJ1-6	TGTGCCAGCAGCGGGAGGGTGGGGGTCGATTCACCCCTCCACTTT	CASSGRVGVDSPLHF
-	TRBV11-2	-	TRBJ2-3	TGTGCCAGCAGCTTAGTTTCCAGCGGGAGCACAGATACGCAGTATTTT	CASSLVSSGSTDTQYF
-	TRBV14	-	TRBJ2-3	TGTGCCAGCAGCCAAGATCGGGCTCAGTATAGCGCAGATACGCAGTATTTT	CASSQDRAQYSADTQYF
TRBD1	TRBV6-5	-	TRBJ2-7	TGTGCCAGCAATCGCGACAGGGGGTCCTACGAGCAGTACTTC	CASNRDRGSYEQYF
-	TRBV7-9	-	TRBJ2-1	TGTGCCAGCAGCTTAGTACTCAATGAGCAGTTCTTC	CASSLVLNEQFF
-	TRBV5-1	-	TRBJ2-1	TGCGCCAGCAGCCCAGACTCCGATTACAATGAGCAGTTCTTC	CASSPDSDYNEQFF
-	TRBV19	once	TRBJ1-1	TGTGCCAGTAGTATAGACGGGACAACAACTGAAGCTTTCTTT	CASSIDGTTTEAFF
TRBD1	TRBV2	-	TRBJ1-5	TGTGCCAGCGGGACAGGGGCCTCCAATCAGCCCCAGCATTTT	CASGTGASNQPQHF
-	TRBV10-3	-	TRBJ2-1	TGTGCCATCAGCGATAGGGCCCGGGGTGAGCAGTTCTTC	CAISDRARGEQFF
-	TRBV3-1/TRBV3-2	-	TRBJ2-4	TGTGCCAGCAGCCCCTTCCGACAGTCCACATACATTCAGTACTTC	CASSPFRQSTYIQYF